This entry lists 15 T cell receptor beta chains sequenced from one sample in a study of PD-1 blockade in classical Hodgkin lymphoma. Time point of the sample: newly diagnosed, previously untreated cHL patient sample. CD4+ T cells were purified from thawed PBMCs by magnetic negative selection. Method: immunoSEQ multiplex PCR; TCRdb's copy keeps in-frame clones and lacks some. In the table there are nearly 35,000 clones, around nine tenths of which are singletons. The sample taken for sequencing was CD4+ T cells from blood. The receptors shown here come from a human donor with classical Hodgkin lymphoma.

The chain uses TRBV18 and TRBJ1-1, with D perhaps TRBD1 (6 bases). The CDR3 has 12 residues. The V gene lost 1 base and the J gene lost 10 bases, with 10 bases spanning the gap. The germline V gene encodes CDR1 KGHSH and CDR2 LQKENI. CDR3 sequence: CASSPQGGGAFF. CDR3 coding DNA: TGTGCCAGCTCACCACAAGGGGGGGGAGCTTTCTTT.

The rearrangement links TRBV5-4 to TRBJ2-3; D is undetermined. V was clipped by 5 bases and J by 1 base, with 11 bases between them. CDR3 size: 14 residues. Germline V CDR1 and CDR2: SGHNT, YYREEE (reference sequence). This chain's CDR3 is CASSLPSGTDTQYF. In nucleotides, the CDR3 is TGTGCCAGCAGTTTGCCTTCGGGCACAGATACGCAGTATTTT.

This chain joins TRBV28 and TRBJ1-1, with D unclear. Germline V gene lookup returns CDR1 MDHEN and CDR2 SYDVKM. Trimming removed 4 bases from V and 1 base from J, with 16 bases in between. CDR3 length: 16 residues. The CDR3 reads CASSSLWGGRNTEAFF. The CDR3, as DNA: TGTGCCAGCAGTTCCCTATGGGGAGGACGGAACACTGAAGCTTTCTTT.

The rearrangement links TRBV5-1 to TRBJ2-7; 8 positions agree with TRBD2. V shed 0 bases and J 0 bases; nucleotides not matched to a gene: 2. Germline-derived CDR1 and CDR2 are SGHRS and YFSETQ. This CDR3 contains 15 residues. As DNA, the CDR3 is TGCGCCAGCAGCTTGGTAAGCGGGAGCTCCTACGAGCAGTACTTC. Protein sequence: CASSLVSGSSYEQYF.

This clone was picked up one time. This chain connects TRBV9 to TRBJ1-4, with D hard to call. The CDR3 is made up of 15 amino acids. Germline loops: CDR1 SGDLS, CDR2 YYNGEE. V lost 0 bases and J lost 2, with 8 bases in between. The CDR3 is CASSVGGLTNEKLFF. The CDR3 bases are TGTGCCAGCAGCGTAGGAGGGCTTACTAATGAAAAACTGTTTTTT.

The chain couples TRBV7-9 to TRBJ1-1; no clear D. Trimming stripped 5 bases from V and 0 bases from J, with 10 bases between. The CDR3 spans 14 residues. Germline lookup yields CDR1 SEHNR and CDR2 FQNEAQ (reference sequence). This CDR3 is CASSRHGMNTEAFF. The CDR3 nucleotides read TGTGCCAGCAGCCGACACGGAATGAACACTGAAGCTTTCTTT. Using reference TRBV7-9 and TRBJ1-1 for the parts outside the CDR3, the full variable domain is DTGVSQNPRHKITKRGQNVTFRCDPISEHNRLYWYRQTLGQGPEFLTYFQNEAQLEKSRLLSDRFSAERPKGSFSTLEIQRTEQGDSAMYLCASSRHGMNTEAFFGQGTRLTVV.

The V gene is TRBV6-6, the J gene TRBJ1-5; D call uncertain. Germline V CDR1 and CDR2: MNHNY, SVGAGI (reference sequence). The CDR3 is made up of 13 amino acids. Trimming cost V 6 bases and J 1 base, with 7 bases left between them. The CDR3 loop reads CASSPQSNQPQHF. In DNA form, the CDR3 reads TGTGCCAGCAGCCCCCAAAGCAATCAGCCCCAGCATTTT.

In DNA, the CDR3 is TGTGCCAGCAGTTTACCTAGCGGGAGACCCCACGAGCAGTACTTC. Encoded protein: CASSLPSGRPHEQYF. The rearrangement links TRBV28 to TRBJ2-7; 10 bases line up with TRBD2. The CDR3 is made up of 15 amino acids. Per germline, CDR1 MDHEN and CDR2 SYDVKM. With V trimmed by 2 bases and J by 5 bases, 6 bases remained unmatched.

The rearrangement links TRBV28 to TRBJ1-1, with D perhaps matching TRBD1 (5 bases). Trimming removed 3 bases from V and 1 base from J, with 12 bases in between. Germline V CDR1 and CDR2: MDHEN, SYDVKM. CDR3 length: 15 residues. The CDR3 DNA sequence: TGTGCCAGCAGTTTCTCCGGGGCCGGGAACACTGAAGCTTTCTTT. Translated, it gives CASSFSGAGNTEAFF.

The V call is TRBV6-1, the J call TRBJ1-6, with a weak D call TRBD1 (5 bases). CDR1 is MNHNS and CDR2 is SASEGT in the germline V gene. The germline V and J ends were trimmed by 9 bases and 10 bases, with 10 bases remaining between them. The CDR3 has 11 residues. The CDR3 reads CASSGSSPLHF. CDR3 in DNA: TGTGCCAGTTCAGGGTCCTCACCCCTCCACTTT.

As for this clone: An end of the junction does not agree with germline; a read error may underlie this. The V call is TRBV2, the J call TRBJ1-1, with D tentatively TRBD1 (6 bases). The CDR3 contains 14 residues. Looked up from germline, CDR1 is SNHLY and CDR2 is FYNNEI. This chain's CDR3 is CASSEDRLSSEAFF. The CDR3 DNA is TGTGCCAGCAGCGAAGACAGGCTTAGCTCTGAAGCTTTCTTT.

This clone has only one observation. The chain has TRBV2 and TRBJ2-5; weak D call: TRBD1 (7 bases). The CDR3 is 13 residues long. Trimming pared 8 bases from V and 4 bases from J, leaving 14 bases between. CDR1 and CDR2 from the germline V gene are SNHLY and FYNNEI. CDR3 coding DNA: TGTGCCAGCGGTCGACAGGGAGGAGAGACCCAGTACTTC. It is translated as CASGRQGGETQYF.

V and J are TRBV14 and TRBJ2-1; D is possibly TRBD2 (5 bases). V was clipped by 0 bases and J by 5 bases, with 11 bases between them. The CDR3 contains 15 residues. The germline V gene has CDR1 SGHDN and CDR2 FVKESK. The CDR3: CASSQERVRDNEQFF. The CDR3, as DNA: TGTGCCAGCAGCCAAGAGAGGGTTAGGGACAATGAGCAGTTCTTC.

This sequence joins TRBV6-6 and TRBJ2-7; D not certain. This CDR3 spans 14 amino acids. V lost 3 bases, J lost 5 bases, and 14 bases lay in between. The germline V gene encodes CDR1 MNHNY and CDR2 SVGAGI (reference sequence). CDR3 residues: CASSYEPERNEQYF. CDR3 in DNA: TGTGCCAGCAGTTATGAACCCGAGAGGAACGAGCAGTACTTC.

The J gene is TRBJ2-7, the V gene TRBV18, with D possibly being TRBD1 or TRBD2 (5 bases each). Germline CDR1 reads KGHSH; CDR2 reads LQKENI. The length of the CDR3 is 15 residues. V was trimmed by 2 bases and J by 4 bases, leaving 15 bases between them. This CDR3 is CASSPMSGAPYEQYF. CDR3 nucleotide sequence: TGTGCCAGCTCACCAATGTCCGGGGCACCGTACGAGCAGTACTTC.